These 23 T cell receptor beta chains were sequenced from one sample in a study of blood T cell repertoires in COVID-19. Sequencing used immunoSEQ multiplex PCR; TCRdb keeps in-frame clones, though not all of them. The sample records about 480,000 clones, roughly 90% being singletons. The sequenced sample was PBMCs or T cells enriched from blood (not recorded which). These receptor sequences come from a woman aged 40 to 49 who had recovered from COVID-19.

This clone occurred once. The chain employs TRBV5-4 and TRBJ2-1; 11 positions match TRBD2. The CDR3 runs to 19 residues. Looked up from germline, CDR1 is SGHNT and CDR2 is YYREEE (reference sequence). Trimming cost V 4 bases and J 7 bases; bases outside gene matches: 19. CDR3 protein: CASSPRVLAGEIHLNEQFF. The CDR3 DNA sequence: TGTGCCAGCAGCCCCCGGGTACTAGCGGGAGAAATCCACCTTAATGAGCAGTTCTTC.

This clone appeared a single time. The chain recombines TRBV2 with TRBJ2-5; 8 bases fit TRBD1. Trimming cost V 11 bases and J 5 bases; bases outside gene matches: 7. The CDR3 loop spans 12 amino acids. Germline V lookup: CDR1 SNHLY, CDR2 FYNNEI. CDR3 in amino acids: CAGQGEVETQYF. The CDR3 DNA follows: TGTGCCGGACAGGGTGAAGTCGAGACCCAGTACTTC.

V is TRBV2 and J is TRBJ2-1; possibly TRBD1 for D (6 bases). Germline loops: CDR1 SNHLY, CDR2 FYNNEI. Trimming stripped 4 bases from V and 6 bases from J, with 19 bases between. This CDR3 spans 16 amino acids. The CDR3 spells CASSGSQGRAGNEQFF. CDR3 DNA: TGTGCCAGCAGTGGTTCACAGGGAAGGGCGGGCAATGAGCAGTTCTTC.

V is TRBV6-6 and J is TRBJ2-7, with D possibly TRBD1 on 5 matching bases. Deletions cut 1 base from V and 2 bases from J, with 9 bases between. CDR1 is MNHNY, CDR2 SVGAGI, per germline (reference sequence). This CDR3 region has 14 residues. The CDR3 region has the DNA TGTGCCAGCAGTTACTGGGGCGAAACCTACGAGCAGTACTTC. The encoded protein is CASSYWGETYEQYF.

The rearrangement joins TRBV2 to TRBJ2-7, with D possibly matching TRBD1 (6 bases). V was cut by 9 bases and J by 6 bases, with 18 bases left in between. Looked up from germline, CDR1 is SNHLY and CDR2 is FYNNEI. The CDR3 length is 13 residues. CDR3 nucleotide sequence: TGTGCCAGAGCTAAAACAGGGTACAGCGAGCAGTACTTC. It encodes CARAKTGYSEQYF.

The rearrangement links TRBV7-9 to TRBJ2-1; TRBD1 agrees at 10 bases. With 5 bases clipped from V and 7 bases from J, the junction kept 8 bases outside the gene matches. There are 15 residues in the CDR3. Germline V lookup: CDR1 SEHNR, CDR2 FQNEAQ (reference sequence). The CDR3 loop is CASSLGQGVANEQFF. CDR3 sequence (DNA): TGTGCCAGCAGCCTCGGACAGGGGGTAGCGAATGAGCAGTTCTTC.

As to this clone: Other DNA sequences of this sample code for an identical CDR3. Here the CDR3 reads CASSVGGSTDTQYF. DNA of the CDR3: TGTGCCAGCAGCGTCGGGGGGAGCACAGATACGCAGTATTTT. J is TRBJ2-3 and V is TRBV9; 7 bases line up with TRBD2. V lost 2 bases to trimming and J lost 0 bases; unmatched junction nucleotides: 0. The CDR3 contains 14 residues. Germline V gene lookup returns CDR1 SGDLS and CDR2 YYNGEE. Full variable domain (remainder filled in from reference TRBV9 and TRBJ2-3): DSGVTQTPKHLITATGQRVTLRCSPRSGDLSVYWYQQSLDQGLQFLIQYYNGEERAKGNILERFSAQQFPDLHSELNLSSLELGDSALYFCASSVGGSTDTQYFGPGTRLTVL.

V is TRBV6-5 and J is TRBJ1-4; 9 bases align to TRBD1. CDR3 length: 15 amino acids. Germline CDR1 is MNHEY and CDR2 is SVGAGI. V lost 2 bases, J lost 7 bases, and 5 bases stayed unmatched. The CDR3 nucleotides read TGTGCCAGCAGTTACCACGACAGGGGGATTGAAAAACTGTTTTTT. This codes for CASSYHDRGIEKLFF.

The V gene is TRBV19, the J gene TRBJ2-7; D is perhaps TRBD1 (5 bases). V shed 0 bases and J shed 2 bases, with 8 bases lying between them. CDR3 length: 14 residues. Germline-derived CDR1 and CDR2 are LNHDA and SQIVND (reference sequence). The CDR3 bases are TGTGCCAGTAGTATAGATACAGGTACCTACGAGCAGTACTTC. This translates into CASSIDTGTYEQYF.

The V and J genes are TRBV3-1 (or the pseudogene TRBV3-2) and TRBJ1-1, with D perhaps TRBD1 (5 bases). The CDR3 sequence is 11 residues long. V dropped 7 bases and J dropped 4 bases, with 7 bases sitting between them. Germline loops: CDR1 LGHDT, CDR2 YNNKEL (reference sequence). In DNA, the CDR3 is TGTGCCAGCAACGGGGGCACTGAAGCTTTCTTT. Residues: CASNGGTEAFF.

The chain has TRBV30 and TRBJ1-2; D is perhaps TRBD1 (6 bases). The V gene's germline CDR1 is GTSNPN and CDR2 SVGIG (reference sequence). CDR3 length equals 14 residues. Trimming took off 0 bases at V and 5 bases at J, with 13 bases between the two ends. CDR3: CAWSVRGALYGYTF. The CDR3 nucleotides read TGTGCCTGGAGTGTACGGGGGGCTCTTTATGGCTACACCTTC.

V usage is TRBV12-3 or TRBV12-4 and J usage is TRBJ2-1; D ambiguous. Trimming removed 4 bases from V and 5 bases from J, with 3 bases in between. The CDR3 contains 11 residues. The CDR3 protein is CASSSHNEQFF. Here the CDR3 DNA reads TGTGCCAGCAGTTCTCACAATGAGCAGTTCTTC.

The rearrangement uses TRBV19 and TRBJ1-1; 12 bases agree with TRBD1. The V and J ends lost 3 bases and 2 bases, in that order; junction bases with no gene match: 7. In germline, CDR1 is LNHDA, CDR2 SQIVND (reference sequence). The CDR3 is 17 residues long. The CDR3 sequence is CASSMGTGGRGNTEAFF. The CDR3 bases are TGTGCCAGTAGTATGGGGACAGGGGGCCGGGGAAACACTGAAGCTTTCTTT.

The chain carries TRBV10-1 and TRBJ2-7, with TRBD1 matching 10 bases. J lost 5 bases, V lost 0 bases, and 4 bases had no gene match. The CDR3 runs to 15 residues. CDR1 and CDR2 (germline): WNHNN, SYGVQD (reference sequence). The CDR3 loop is CASSESGQGNDEQYF. The CDR3 DNA reads TGCGCCAGCAGTGAGTCGGGACAGGGGAACGACGAGCAGTACTTC.

CDR3 amino acids: CASSEGQPNQPQHF. As DNA, the CDR3 is TGTGCCAGCAGTGAAGGACAGCCCAATCAGCCCCAGCATTTT. The gene calls are TRBV2 and TRBJ1-5; possible D gene TRBD1, 5 bases. Germline V CDR1 and CDR2: SNHLY, FYNNEI. V lost 1 base to trimming and J lost 3 bases, with 7 bases between them. This CDR3 comprises 14 residues. Based on the CDR3 plus reference TRBV2 and TRBJ1-5, the full variable domain is EPEVTQTPSHQVTQMGQEVILRCVPISNHLYFYWYRQILGQKVEFLVSFYNNEISEKSEIFDDQFSVERPDGSNFTLKIRSTKLEDSAMYFCASSEGQPNQPQHFGDGTRLSIL.

Only a few counts were recorded for this clone. This sequence joins TRBV19 and TRBJ2-7; 10 bases line up with TRBD2. CDR3 length equals 16 residues. V dropped 6 bases and J dropped 5; count of bases not matched to a gene: 13. Germline-derived CDR1 and CDR2 are LNHDA and SQIVND (reference sequence). The CDR3 DNA is TGTGCCAGTAGAACACCTCCGGGACTAGCGTCAGACGAGCAGTACTTC. It is translated as CASRTPPGLASDEQYF. The whole variable domain, remainder taken from reference TRBV19 and TRBJ2-7, is DGGITQSPKYLFRKEGQNVTLSCEQNLNHDAMYWYRQDPGQGLRLIYYSQIVNDFQKGDIAEGYSVSREKKESFPLTVTSAQKNPTAFYLCASRTPPGLASDEQYFGPGTRLTVT.

The CDR3, as DNA: TGTGCCAGCAGCTTATATGCTGGGACACTAAATCAGCCCCAGCATTTT. Protein sequence: CASSLYAGTLNQPQHF. The V gene is TRBV7-2, the J gene TRBJ1-5; D possibly corresponds to TRBD1 (6 bases). CDR1 SGHTA and CDR2 FQGNSA come from the germline V gene. Trimming stripped 2 bases from V and 4 bases from J, with 15 bases between. This CDR3 is 16 amino acids long.

The rearrangement links TRBV5-1 to TRBJ2-7, with 9 positions matching TRBD2. V trimming: 2 bases; J trimming: 0 bases; junction bases outside the gene matches: 3. The germline CDR1 and CDR2 sequences are SGHRS and YFSETQ. The CDR3 consists of 15 residues. Here the CDR3 DNA reads TGCGCCAGCAGCTTTCTGACTAGCGGCTCCTACGAGCAGTACTTC. Translating it yields CASSFLTSGSYEQYF.

CDR3 bases: TGTGCCAGCAGTTTAACCGAGGCTTTCTTT. Amino acids: CASSLTEAFF. The chain has TRBV7-9 and TRBJ1-1; no firm D call. Trimming took off 6 bases at V and 11 bases at J, with 10 bases between the two ends. Germline CDR1 is SEHNR and CDR2 is FQNEAQ (reference sequence). This CDR3 is built from 10 residues. Full variable domain (remainder filled in from reference TRBV7-9 and TRBJ1-1): DTGVSQNPRHKITKRGQNVTFRCDPISEHNRLYWYRQTLGQGPEFLTYFQNEAQLEKSRLLSDRFSAERPKGSFSTLEIQRTEQGDSAMYLCASSLTEAFFGQGTRLTVV.

The chain employs TRBV18 and TRBJ2-4, with a weak D call TRBD2 (5 bases). This CDR3 is 18 amino acids long. Germline lookup yields CDR1 KGHSH and CDR2 LQKENI. V was shortened by 0 bases and J by 10 bases, with 25 bases between the two germline ends. The CDR3 region has the DNA TGTGCCAGCTCACCACCGCTAGCCATCCCCCCCATTCCCCGGATTCAGTACTTC. Translated, it gives CASSPPLAIPPIPRIQYF.

Written as DNA, the CDR3 is TGTGCCAGCAGCGTAGTACCAGATCAGAACACTGAAGCTTTCTTT. Protein product: CASSVVPDQNTEAFF. The chain recombines TRBV9 with TRBJ1-1; no clear D. Germline values: CDR1 SGDLS, CDR2 YYNGEE. The length of the CDR3 is 15 residues. V was pared by 0 bases and J by 1 base, with 10 bases between.

The chain joins TRBV4-3 to TRBJ1-3; D might be TRBD1 (6 bases). Germline CDR1 LGHNA, CDR2 YSLEER. The CDR3 has 16 residues. V was clipped by 0 bases and J by 3 bases, with 12 bases between them. The CDR3 nucleotides are TGCGCCAGCAGCCAAGATGCAGGGGCGAATGGAAACACCATATATTTT. Translated: CASSQDAGANGNTIYF.

The chain recombines TRBV24-1 with TRBJ2-3, with TRBD2 as a possible D gene (6 bases). Germline assignment: CDR1 KGHDR and CDR2 SFDVKD. V was cut by 4 bases and J by 2 bases, with 12 bases left in between. The length of the CDR3 is 15 residues. The CDR3 loop reads CATSEAEDYTDTQYF. The CDR3 nucleotides are TGTGCCACCAGTGAGGCAGAGGACTACACAGATACGCAGTATTTT.